Listed below are T cell receptor beta chains from one sample, sequenced in a study of regulatory T cells. Produced via immunoSEQ multiplex PCR; TCRdb's table is partial and in-frame only. The table has 4,500 to 7,000 clones, under 90% seen once; the top ten hold 31%. Material: CD8+ T cells sorted from blood. The source of these receptors is a child aged 10-17 years with CD3G deficiency. The CDR3 runs from the conserved cysteine through the conserved F or W. D genes are given only for firm matches. A clone size is listed for some rows: how often the clone was seen (once, few, many), or a class if it is expanded.

j_call: TRBJ2-1; clone_size: -; v_call: TRBV7-8; d_call: -; cdr3_aa: CASSLAKDLQFF; cdr3_nt: TGTGCCAGCAGCTTAGCGAAGGACCTACAGTTCTTC
j_call: TRBJ2-1; clone_size: -; v_call: TRBV7-2; d_call: TRBD2; cdr3_aa: CASSPGSGKYNEQFF; cdr3_nt: TGTGCCAGCAGCCCCGGTAGCGGGAAGTACAATGAGCAGTTCTTC
j_call: TRBJ2-7; clone_size: -; v_call: TRBV11-2; d_call: TRBD2; cdr3_aa: CASSRGLAGDPRSYEQYF; cdr3_nt: TGTGCCAGCAGCCGGGGACTAGCGGGAGATCCCCGCTCCTACGAGCAGTACTTC
j_call: TRBJ2-7; clone_size: once; v_call: TRBV7-9; d_call: TRBD1; cdr3_aa: CASSLGTGGHYEQYF; cdr3_nt: TGTGCCAGCAGCTTGGGGACAGGGGGGCACTACGAGCAGTACTTC
j_call: TRBJ2-7; clone_size: -; v_call: TRBV7-6; d_call: -; cdr3_aa: CASSLGGASEQYF; cdr3_nt: TGTGCCAGCAGCTTGGGGGGCGCCTCCGAGCAGTACTTC
j_call: TRBJ1-4; clone_size: -; v_call: TRBV19; d_call: TRBD1; cdr3_aa: CASSDGQDEKLFF; cdr3_nt: TGTGCCAGTAGCGACGGACAGGATGAAAAACTGTTTTTT
j_call: TRBJ2-7; clone_size: -; v_call: TRBV13; d_call: -; cdr3_aa: CASSLGLGGSYEQYF; cdr3_nt: TGTGCCAGCAGCTTAGGCCTTGGGGGATCCTACGAGCAGTACTTC
j_call: TRBJ2-2; clone_size: once; v_call: TRBV7-9; d_call: -; cdr3_aa: CASSSRREAYTGELFF; cdr3_nt: TGTGCCAGCAGCTCCCGGAGGGAGGCGTACACCGGGGAGCTGTTTTTT
j_call: TRBJ2-7; clone_size: -; v_call: TRBV6-1; d_call: -; cdr3_aa: CASSHRDGPYEQYF; cdr3_nt: TGTGCCAGCAGTCACCGGGACGGACCCTACGAGCAGTACTTC
j_call: TRBJ2-7; clone_size: -; v_call: TRBV11-2; d_call: -; cdr3_aa: CASSLLPRGYEQYF; cdr3_nt: TGTGCCAGCAGCTTACTCCCTAGGGGGTACGAGCAGTACTTC
j_call: TRBJ2-7; clone_size: -; v_call: TRBV13; d_call: -; cdr3_aa: CASSYRTDPYEQYF; cdr3_nt: TGTGCCAGCAGCTACAGGACAGATCCCTACGAGCAGTACTTC
j_call: TRBJ2-1; clone_size: -; v_call: TRBV28; d_call: TRBD2; cdr3_aa: CASSASGSWNEQFF; cdr3_nt: TGTGCCAGCAGTGCTAGCGGGAGTTGGAATGAGCAGTTCTTC
j_call: TRBJ2-7; clone_size: -; v_call: TRBV6-1; d_call: -; cdr3_aa: CASSASSYEQYF; cdr3_nt: TGTGCCAGCAGTGCGTCGTCCTACGAGCAGTACTTC
j_call: TRBJ2-5; clone_size: -; v_call: TRBV28; d_call: TRBD2; cdr3_aa: CASSFAGVGETQYF; cdr3_nt: TGTGCCAGCAGTTTTGCGGGAGTGGGTGAGACCCAGTACTTC
j_call: TRBJ2-1; clone_size: -; v_call: TRBV11-2; d_call: -; cdr3_aa: CASSLGLEQFF; cdr3_nt: TGTGCCAGCAGCTTGGGTCTTGAGCAGTTCTTC
j_call: TRBJ2-7; clone_size: -; v_call: TRBV6-1; d_call: TRBD2; cdr3_aa: CASSEAGPGLADYEQYF; cdr3_nt: TGTGCCAGCAGTGAAGCGGGGCCGGGACTAGCGGACTACGAGCAGTACTTC
j_call: TRBJ2-7; clone_size: -; v_call: TRBV6-1; d_call: -; cdr3_aa: CASSVGQGGYEQYF; cdr3_nt: TGTGCCAGCAGTGTCGGACAAGGGGGCTACGAGCAGTACTTC
j_call: TRBJ2-7; clone_size: -; v_call: TRBV5-1; d_call: TRBD1; cdr3_aa: CASSSGTGISYEQYF; cdr3_nt: TGCGCCAGCAGCTCCGGGACAGGGATATCCTACGAGCAGTACTTC
j_call: TRBJ2-7; clone_size: -; v_call: TRBV28; d_call: -; cdr3_aa: CASSFRDTPLGEQYF; cdr3_nt: TGTGCCAGCAGTTTTCGGGACACTCCTTTGGGCGAGCAGTACTTC
j_call: TRBJ2-7; clone_size: -; v_call: TRBV28; d_call: TRBD2; cdr3_aa: CASMGRASSYEQYF; cdr3_nt: TGTGCCAGCATGGGGAGGGCAAGCTCCTACGAGCAGTACTTC
j_call: TRBJ2-5; clone_size: once; v_call: TRBV19; d_call: -; cdr3_aa: CASSISLQETQYF; cdr3_nt: TGTGCCAGTAGTATATCCCTACAAGAGACCCAGTACTTC
j_call: TRBJ2-1; clone_size: -; v_call: TRBV28; d_call: TRBD2; cdr3_aa: CASSQRAGLAGNVEQFF; cdr3_nt: TGTGCCAGCAGTCAGAGGGCGGGACTAGCGGGAAACGTTGAGCAGTTCTTC
j_call: TRBJ2-1; clone_size: -; v_call: TRBV18; d_call: -; cdr3_aa: CASSPYNNEQFF; cdr3_nt: TGTGCCAGCTCACCGTACAACAATGAGCAGTTCTTC
j_call: TRBJ2-5; clone_size: -; v_call: TRBV11-2; d_call: TRBD1; cdr3_aa: CASTDRGRKGETQYF; cdr3_nt: TGTGCCAGTACGGACAGGGGGCGAAAGGGGGAGACCCAGTACTTC
j_call: TRBJ2-5; clone_size: few; v_call: TRBV7-9; d_call: TRBD1; cdr3_aa: CASSFTLDRGGETQYF; cdr3_nt: TGTGCCAGCAGCTTTACTTTGGACAGGGGAGGGGAGACCCAGTACTTC
j_call: TRBJ2-7; clone_size: -; v_call: TRBV6-1; d_call: -; cdr3_aa: CASSEVGSYEQYF; cdr3_nt: TGTGCCAGCAGTGAAGTTGGCTCCTACGAGCAGTACTTC
j_call: TRBJ1-2; clone_size: -; v_call: TRBV10-3; d_call: TRBD1; cdr3_aa: CAISDPGQGIDGYTF; cdr3_nt: TGTGCCATCAGTGATCCCGGACAGGGGATCGATGGCTACACCTTC
j_call: TRBJ1-3; clone_size: -; v_call: TRBV10-3; d_call: TRBD1; cdr3_aa: CAISDWTGADSGNTIYF; cdr3_nt: TGTGCCATCAGTGATTGGACAGGGGCCGACTCTGGAAACACCATATATTTT
j_call: TRBJ1-3; clone_size: -; v_call: TRBV30; d_call: -; cdr3_aa: CAWNPGSGNTIYF; cdr3_nt: TGTGCCTGGAATCCAGGGAGCGGAAACACCATATATTTT
j_call: TRBJ1-4; clone_size: -; v_call: TRBV6-6; d_call: TRBD1; cdr3_aa: CASSPGQGGGKLFF; cdr3_nt: TGTGCCAGCAGTCCCGGACAGGGGGGAGGAAAACTGTTTTTT
j_call: TRBJ2-6; clone_size: -; v_call: TRBV7-8; d_call: -; cdr3_aa: CASSLGVDSGANVLTF; cdr3_nt: TGTGCCAGCAGCTTAGGTGTGGACTCTGGGGCCAACGTCCTGACTTTC
j_call: TRBJ1-1; clone_size: -; v_call: TRBV28; d_call: TRBD1; cdr3_aa: CASSRYRGLNTEAFF; cdr3_nt: TGTGCCAGCAGTCGTTACAGGGGCCTGAACACTGAAGCTTTCTTT
j_call: TRBJ2-2; clone_size: -; v_call: TRBV28; d_call: TRBD2; cdr3_aa: CASRASGDNTGELFF; cdr3_nt: TGTGCCAGCAGGGCTAGCGGGGACAACACCGGGGAGCTGTTTTTT
j_call: TRBJ2-3; clone_size: -; v_call: TRBV13; d_call: -; cdr3_aa: CASSFITDTQYF; cdr3_nt: TGTGCCAGCAGCTTTATCACAGATACGCAGTATTTT
j_call: TRBJ2-5; clone_size: -; v_call: TRBV7-8; d_call: -; cdr3_aa: CASSPGLSLPPQYF; cdr3_nt: TGTGCCAGCAGCCCGGGCCTCTCTTTGCCCCCCCAGTACTTC
j_call: TRBJ1-1; clone_size: -; v_call: TRBV6-6; d_call: -; cdr3_aa: CASSLGLRAEAFF; cdr3_nt: TGTGCCAGCAGTTTAGGGCTTAGGGCTGAAGCTTTCTTT
j_call: TRBJ2-7; clone_size: -; v_call: TRBV7-2; d_call: TRBD2; cdr3_aa: CASSLGGGSDLYF; cdr3_nt: TGTGCCAGCAGCTTAGGAGGCGGGAGTGATTTGTACTTC
j_call: TRBJ2-7; clone_size: -; v_call: TRBV4-1; d_call: -; cdr3_aa: CASSQDLHSSYEQYF; cdr3_nt: TGCGCCAGCAGCCAGGATCTCCATTCCTCCTACGAGCAGTACTTC
j_call: TRBJ2-7; clone_size: -; v_call: TRBV5-1; d_call: -; cdr3_aa: CASSEGGGSYEQYF; cdr3_nt: TGCGCCAGCAGCGAGGGAGGGGGATCCTACGAGCAGTACTTC
j_call: TRBJ1-2; clone_size: few; v_call: TRBV6-1; d_call: -; cdr3_aa: CASSTWTDNYGYTF; cdr3_nt: TGTGCCAGCAGCACGTGGACAGATAACTATGGCTACACCTTC
j_call: TRBJ2-7; clone_size: -; v_call: TRBV5-1; d_call: TRBD2; cdr3_aa: CASSPGLAGDEQYF; cdr3_nt: TGCGCCAGCTCTCCGGGACTAGCGGGAGACGAGCAGTACTTC
j_call: TRBJ1-1; clone_size: once; v_call: TRBV6-6; d_call: -; cdr3_aa: CASSYPDSEAFF; cdr3_nt: TGTGCCAGCAGTTACCCGGACAGTGAAGCTTTCTTT
j_call: TRBJ2-6; clone_size: medium-sized; v_call: TRBV6-1; d_call: -; cdr3_aa: CASTAGEGANVLTF; cdr3_nt: TGTGCCAGCACGGCAGGGGAAGGGGCCAACGTCCTGACTTTC
j_call: TRBJ2-2; clone_size: -; v_call: TRBV6-6; d_call: -; cdr3_aa: CASSYEGAVSGELFF; cdr3_nt: TGTGCCAGCAGTTACGAGGGAGCGGTATCCGGGGAGCTGTTTTTT
j_call: TRBJ2-5; clone_size: -; v_call: TRBV7-8; d_call: -; cdr3_aa: CASSLEGRVEETQYF; cdr3_nt: TGTGCCAGCAGCTTAGAAGGCAGGGTAGAAGAGACCCAGTACTTC
j_call: TRBJ2-1; clone_size: -; v_call: TRBV10-2; d_call: TRBD2; cdr3_aa: CASGRTSGLNEQFF; cdr3_nt: TGCGCCAGCGGAAGGACTAGCGGGTTAAATGAGCAGTTCTTC
j_call: TRBJ2-1; clone_size: -; v_call: TRBV4-2; d_call: TRBD2; cdr3_aa: CASSLANSGSDEQFF; cdr3_nt: TGTGCCAGCAGCTTAGCGAATAGCGGGAGCGATGAGCAGTTCTTC
j_call: TRBJ1-2; clone_size: once; v_call: TRBV5-2; d_call: -; cdr3_aa: CASSQATGDYGYTF; cdr3_nt: TGCGCCAGCAGCCAAGCGACAGGAGACTATGGCTACACCTTC
j_call: TRBJ2-5; clone_size: -; v_call: TRBV10-2; d_call: -; cdr3_aa: CASSGTGTLETQYF; cdr3_nt: TGCGCCAGCAGTGGAACAGGCACTCTAGAGACCCAGTACTTC
j_call: TRBJ2-2; clone_size: -; v_call: TRBV28; d_call: -; cdr3_aa: CASSPFKNTGELFF; cdr3_nt: TGTGCCAGCAGCCCCTTTAAGAACACCGGGGAGCTGTTTTTT
j_call: TRBJ2-5; clone_size: -; v_call: TRBV28; d_call: -; cdr3_aa: CASSFAGGLREQYF; cdr3_nt: TGTGCCAGCAGTTTTGCAGGGGGTCTCCGGGAGCAGTACTTC
j_call: TRBJ2-3; clone_size: once; v_call: TRBV7-8; d_call: TRBD2; cdr3_aa: CASSIPGLAGGTDTQYF; cdr3_nt: TGTGCCAGCAGCATCCCGGGACTAGCGGGAGGCACAGATACGCAGTATTTT
j_call: TRBJ2-1; clone_size: large; v_call: TRBV7-9; d_call: TRBD1; cdr3_aa: CASSLAATGGQEQFF; cdr3_nt: TGTGCCAGCAGCTTAGCCGCAACAGGGGGACAGGAGCAGTTCTTC
j_call: TRBJ2-2; clone_size: -; v_call: TRBV19; d_call: -; cdr3_aa: CASRTGLRDTGELFF; cdr3_nt: TGTGCCAGTCGTACAGGGTTGCGAGACACCGGGGAGCTGTTTTTT
j_call: TRBJ2-7; clone_size: -; v_call: TRBV6-1; d_call: -; cdr3_aa: CASSASLYEQYF; cdr3_nt: TGTGCCAGCAGCGCCAGCCTGTACGAGCAGTACTTC